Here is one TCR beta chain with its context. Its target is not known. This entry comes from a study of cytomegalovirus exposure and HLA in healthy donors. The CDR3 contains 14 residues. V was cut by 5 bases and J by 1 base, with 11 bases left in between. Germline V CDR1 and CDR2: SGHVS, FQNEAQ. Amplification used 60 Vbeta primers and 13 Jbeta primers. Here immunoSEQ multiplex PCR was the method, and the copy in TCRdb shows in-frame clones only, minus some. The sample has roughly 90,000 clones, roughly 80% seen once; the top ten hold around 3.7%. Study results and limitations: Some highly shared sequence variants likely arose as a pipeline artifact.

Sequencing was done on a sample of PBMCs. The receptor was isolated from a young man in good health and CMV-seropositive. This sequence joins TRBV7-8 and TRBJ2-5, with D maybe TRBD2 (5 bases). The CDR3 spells CASSPRRFQETQYF. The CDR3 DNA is TGTGCCAGCAGCCCCAGGAGGTTCCAAGAGACCCAGTACTTC.